The 10 T cell receptor beta chains below come from one sample, sequenced in a study of metastatic and nonmetastatic thyroid tumors. Thyroid surgery took place with no prior treatment in any patient. TCRdb used MiXCR to call clones anew from the PCR reads. The sample contains almost 35,000 clones, approximately 40% of which appear only once. Sequences were obtained from tumor tissue. The receptor set was obtained from a female donor with papillary thyroid cancer or a benign thyroid nodule (not recorded which). Some clones in this sample may be carry-over from other donors' samples.

This clone has just a few counts. The J gene is TRBJ2-7, the V gene TRBV2; TRBD2 aligns across 8 bases. The CDR3 extends over 16 amino acids. Germline CDR1 and CDR2: SNHLY and FYNNEI. With 6 bases clipped from V and 7 bases from J, the junction kept 17 bases outside the gene matches. The DNA of the CDR3 is TGTGCCAGCAGCGACCAGCCAAGCGGGAGTTCGAGAGAGCAGTACTTC. Its protein product is CASSDQPSGSSREQYF. The full variable domain, its missing parts supplied by reference TRBV2 and TRBJ2-7, is EPEVTQTPSHQVTQMGQEVILRCVPISNHLYFYWYRQILGQKVEFLVSFYNNEISEKSEIFDDQFSVERPDGSNFTLKIRSTKLEDSAMYFCASSDQPSGSSREQYFGPGTRLTVT.

The V call is TRBV7-2, the J call TRBJ2-7; a weak D match, TRBD2 (6 bases). The CDR3 sequence is 14 residues long. V was clipped by 3 bases and J by 4 bases, with 13 bases between them. Germline V lookup: CDR1 SGHTA, CDR2 FQGNSA. In DNA form, the CDR3 reads TGTGCCAGCAGCTTCACGGGCGGGGAGTACGAGCAGTACTTC. This sequence encodes CASSFTGGEYEQYF.

The chain carries TRBV28 and TRBJ2-1; possible D gene TRBD1, 5 bases. This CDR3 has 15 residues. Looked up from germline, CDR1 is MDHEN and CDR2 is SYDVKM. V lost 3 bases, J lost 6 bases, and 15 bases lay in between. CDR3 sequence (DNA): TGTGCCAGCAGTTTGTCGTCAGGGTTCGCCAATGAGCAGTTCTTC. Its translation is CASSLSSGFANEQFF.

This clone was picked up a small number of times. The DNA for the CDR3 is TGTGCCAGCAGCTTATGGTACAATGAGCAGTTCTTC. As protein: CASSLWYNEQFF. J is TRBJ2-1 and V is TRBV11-1; D uncertain. CDR3 length: 12 residues. Germline V CDR1 and CDR2: SGHAT, FQDESV (reference sequence). Trimming took 2 bases from V and 4 from J, leaving 3 bases between them.

This chain connects TRBV20-1 to TRBJ1-6; maybe TRBD1 (5 bases). This CDR3 comprises 15 residues. Germline V gene data show CDR1 as DFQATT and CDR2 as SNEGSKA (reference sequence). V was pared by 0 bases and J by 6 bases, with 12 bases between. CDR3 in amino acids: CSARDGAGSNSPLHF. CDR3 coding DNA: TGCAGTGCTAGAGATGGAGCAGGGAGTAATTCACCCCTCCACTTT.

The genes are TRBV18 and TRBJ2-7; 7 nucleotides align to TRBD2. Trimming removed 5 bases from V and 0 bases from J; junction bases left unmatched: 7. The CDR3 loop spans 15 amino acids. The V gene's germline CDR1 is KGHSH and CDR2 LQKENI. The CDR3 sequence is CASSSGGTGSYEQYF. CDR3 coding DNA: TGTGCCAGCTCATCCGGGGGGACGGGCTCCTACGAGCAGTACTTC.

V usage is TRBV12-3 or TRBV12-4 and J usage is TRBJ1-1, with a tentative D call TRBD1 (6 bases). V lost 6 bases and J lost 4, with 15 bases in between. This CDR3 contains 14 residues. CDR3 sequence reads: CASRERTEFTEAFF. The DNA of the CDR3 is TGTGCCAGCAGGGAGAGGACAGAGTTCACTGAAGCTTTCTTT.

J is TRBJ2-1 and V is TRBV9; TRBD2 aligns across 12 bases. The CDR3 is made up of 16 amino acids. V lost 0 bases and J lost 10; bases outside the gene matches: 8. The V gene's germline CDR1 is SGDLS and CDR2 YYNGEE. The CDR3, as DNA: TGTGCCAGCAGCGTAGCCCACGGACTAGCGGGAAAAGAGCAGTTCTTC. Its translation: CASSVAHGLAGKEQFF.

The chain couples TRBV5-1 to TRBJ2-1, with D unresolved. The V end lost 0 bases, the J end lost 10 bases, and 11 bases lay between the germline ends. The length of the CDR3 is 13 residues. CDR1 is SGHRS, CDR2 YFSETQ, per germline. The CDR3 reads CASSLARSLEQFF. The CDR3 region has the DNA TGCGCCAGCAGCTTGGCCCGGTCTCTCGAGCAGTTCTTC.

The chain is built from TRBV11-1 and TRBJ2-1; a possible D gene is TRBD2 (6 bases). Germline CDR1 SGHAT, CDR2 FQDESV (reference sequence). Trimming took 5 bases from V and 6 from J, leaving 17 bases between them. The CDR3 extends over 15 amino acids. This chain's CDR3 is CASSPWNREVNEQFF. CDR3 bases: TGTGCCAGCAGCCCTTGGAATAGGGAGGTCAATGAGCAGTTCTTC.